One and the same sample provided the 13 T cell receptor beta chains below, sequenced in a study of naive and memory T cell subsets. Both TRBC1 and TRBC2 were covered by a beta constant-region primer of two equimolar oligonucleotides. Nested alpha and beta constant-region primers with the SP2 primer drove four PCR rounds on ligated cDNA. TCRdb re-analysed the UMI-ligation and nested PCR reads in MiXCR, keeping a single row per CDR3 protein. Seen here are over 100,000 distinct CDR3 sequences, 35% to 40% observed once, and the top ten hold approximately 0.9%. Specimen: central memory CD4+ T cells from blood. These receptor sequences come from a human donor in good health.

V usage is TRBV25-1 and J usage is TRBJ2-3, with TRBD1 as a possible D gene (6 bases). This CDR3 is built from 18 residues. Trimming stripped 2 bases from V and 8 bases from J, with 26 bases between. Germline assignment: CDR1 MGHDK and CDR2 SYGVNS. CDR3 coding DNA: TGTGCCAGCAGTGAACTCCGGACAGCTAAGGGCAGATTGGGTACGCAGTATTTT. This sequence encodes CASSELRTAKGRLGTQYF.

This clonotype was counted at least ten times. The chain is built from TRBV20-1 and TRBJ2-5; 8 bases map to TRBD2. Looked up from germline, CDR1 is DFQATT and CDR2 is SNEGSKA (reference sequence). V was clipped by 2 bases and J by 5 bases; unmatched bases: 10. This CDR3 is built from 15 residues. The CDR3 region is CSARPPKAGAETQYF. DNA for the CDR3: TGCAGTGCTAGACCGCCTAAAGCGGGAGCTGAGACCCAGTACTTC.

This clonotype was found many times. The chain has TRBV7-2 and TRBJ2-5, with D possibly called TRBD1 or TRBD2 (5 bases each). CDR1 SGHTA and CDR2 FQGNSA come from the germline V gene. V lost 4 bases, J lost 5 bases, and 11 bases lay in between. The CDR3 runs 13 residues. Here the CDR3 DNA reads TGTGCCAGCAGCTCGGGACCGGCGGAGACCCAGTACTTC. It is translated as CASSSGPAETQYF.

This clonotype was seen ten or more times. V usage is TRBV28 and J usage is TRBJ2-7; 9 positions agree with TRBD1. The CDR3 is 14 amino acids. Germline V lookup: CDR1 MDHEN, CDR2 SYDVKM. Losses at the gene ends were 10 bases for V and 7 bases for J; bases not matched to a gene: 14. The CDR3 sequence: CATTAGTGSREQYF. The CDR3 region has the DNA TGTGCCACCACAGCGGGGACAGGGAGTCGGGAGCAGTACTTC.

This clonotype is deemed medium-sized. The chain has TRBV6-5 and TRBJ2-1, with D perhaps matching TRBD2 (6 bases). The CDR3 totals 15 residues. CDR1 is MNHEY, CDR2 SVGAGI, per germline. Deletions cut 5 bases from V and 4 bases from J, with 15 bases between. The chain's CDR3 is CASSPYSGGYNEQFF. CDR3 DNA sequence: TGTGCCAGCAGTCCCTATAGCGGAGGATACAATGAGCAGTTCTTC.

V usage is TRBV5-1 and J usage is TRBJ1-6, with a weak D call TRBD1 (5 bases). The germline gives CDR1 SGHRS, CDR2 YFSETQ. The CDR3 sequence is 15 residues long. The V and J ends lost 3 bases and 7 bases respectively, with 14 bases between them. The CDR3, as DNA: TGCGCCAGCAGCTCCTACCCCGGGACCAATTCACCCCTCCACTTT. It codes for CASSSYPGTNSPLHF. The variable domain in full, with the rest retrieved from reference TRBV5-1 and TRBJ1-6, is KAGVTQTPRYLIKTRGQQVTLSCSPISGHRSVSWYQQTPGQGLQFLFEYFSETQRNKGNFPGRFSGRQFSNSRSEMNVSTLELGDSALYLCASSSYPGTNSPLHFGNGTRLTVT.

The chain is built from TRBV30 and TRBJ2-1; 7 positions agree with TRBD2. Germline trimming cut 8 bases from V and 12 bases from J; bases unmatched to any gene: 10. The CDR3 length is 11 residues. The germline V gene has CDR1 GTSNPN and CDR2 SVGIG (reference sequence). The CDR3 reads CARAGGRMQFF. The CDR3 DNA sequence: TGTGCCCGAGCGGGCGGGAGAATGCAGTTCTTC.

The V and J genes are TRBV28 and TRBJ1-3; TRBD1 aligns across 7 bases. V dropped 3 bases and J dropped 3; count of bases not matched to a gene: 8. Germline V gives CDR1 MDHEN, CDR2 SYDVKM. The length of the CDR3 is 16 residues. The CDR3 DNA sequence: TGTGCCAGCAGTTTTAAGGGACAGAGATTTGGAAACACCATATATTTT. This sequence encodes CASSFKGQRFGNTIYF.

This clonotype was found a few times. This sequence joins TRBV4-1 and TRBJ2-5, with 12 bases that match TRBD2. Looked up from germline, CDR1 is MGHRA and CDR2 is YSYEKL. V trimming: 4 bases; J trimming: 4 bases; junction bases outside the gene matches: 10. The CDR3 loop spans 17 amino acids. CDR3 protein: CASSRLSSGRAGETQYF. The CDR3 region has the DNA TGCGCCAGCAGCCGACTCTCTAGCGGGAGGGCCGGAGAGACCCAGTACTTC.

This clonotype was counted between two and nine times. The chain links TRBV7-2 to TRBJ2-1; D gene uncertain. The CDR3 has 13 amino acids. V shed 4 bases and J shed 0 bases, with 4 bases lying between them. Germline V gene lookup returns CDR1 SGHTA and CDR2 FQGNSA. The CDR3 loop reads CASSSSSYNEQFF. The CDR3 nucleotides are TGTGCCAGCAGCTCGAGCTCCTACAATGAGCAGTTCTTC. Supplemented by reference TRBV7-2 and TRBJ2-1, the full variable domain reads GAGVSQSPSNKVTEKGKDVELRCDPISGHTALYWYRQSLGQGLEFLIYFQGNSAPDKSGLPSDRFSAERTGGSVSTLTIQRTQQEDSAVYLCASSSSSYNEQFFGPGTRLTVL.

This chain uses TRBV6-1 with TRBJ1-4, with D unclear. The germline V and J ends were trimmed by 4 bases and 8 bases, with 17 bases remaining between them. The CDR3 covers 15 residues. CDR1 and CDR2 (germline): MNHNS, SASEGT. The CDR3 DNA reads TGTGCCAGCAGTGCGTACCGGGCCCAAGGGGAAAAACTGTTTTTT. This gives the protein CASSAYRAQGEKLFF.

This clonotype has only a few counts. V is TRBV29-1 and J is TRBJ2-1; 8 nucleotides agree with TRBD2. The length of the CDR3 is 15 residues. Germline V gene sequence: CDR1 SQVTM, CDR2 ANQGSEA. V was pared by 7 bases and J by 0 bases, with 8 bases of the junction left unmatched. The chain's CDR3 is CSANSAGGSYNEQFF. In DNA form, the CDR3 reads TGCAGCGCAAACTCGGCGGGAGGCTCCTACAATGAGCAGTTCTTC.

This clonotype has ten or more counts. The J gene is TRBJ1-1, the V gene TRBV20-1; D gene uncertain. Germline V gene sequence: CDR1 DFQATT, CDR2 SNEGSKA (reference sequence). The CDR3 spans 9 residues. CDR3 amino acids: CRSGTEAFF. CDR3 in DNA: TGCAGAAGCGGCACTGAAGCTTTCTTT.